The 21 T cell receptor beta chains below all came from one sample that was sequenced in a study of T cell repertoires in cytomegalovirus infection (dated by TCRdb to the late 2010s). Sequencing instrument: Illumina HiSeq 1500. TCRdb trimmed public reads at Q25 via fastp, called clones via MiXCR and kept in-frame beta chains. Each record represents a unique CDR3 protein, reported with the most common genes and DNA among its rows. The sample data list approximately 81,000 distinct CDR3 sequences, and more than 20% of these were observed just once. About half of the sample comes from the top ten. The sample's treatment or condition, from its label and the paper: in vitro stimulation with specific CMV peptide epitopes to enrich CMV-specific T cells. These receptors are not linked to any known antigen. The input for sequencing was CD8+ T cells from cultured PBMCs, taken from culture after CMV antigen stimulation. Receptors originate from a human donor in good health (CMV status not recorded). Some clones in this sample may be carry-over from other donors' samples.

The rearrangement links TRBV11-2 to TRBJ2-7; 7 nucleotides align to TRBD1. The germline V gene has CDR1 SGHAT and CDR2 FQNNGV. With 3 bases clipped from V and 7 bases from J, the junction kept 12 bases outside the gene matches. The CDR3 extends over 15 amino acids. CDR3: CASSFPGTVEPEQYF. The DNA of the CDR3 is TGTGCCAGCAGCTTCCCCGGGACAGTGGAACCGGAGCAGTACTTC. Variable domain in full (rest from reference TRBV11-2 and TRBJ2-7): EAGVAQSPRYKIIEKRQSVAFWCNPISGHATLYWYQQILGQGPKLLIQFQNNGVVDDSQLPKDRFSAERLKGVDSTLKIQPAKLEDSAVYLCASSFPGTVEPEQYFGPGTRLTVT.

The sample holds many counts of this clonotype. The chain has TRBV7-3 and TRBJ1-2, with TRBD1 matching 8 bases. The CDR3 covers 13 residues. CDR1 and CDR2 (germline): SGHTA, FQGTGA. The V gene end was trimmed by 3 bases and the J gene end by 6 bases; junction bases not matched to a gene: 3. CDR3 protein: CASSFDRGHGYTF. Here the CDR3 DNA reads TGTGCCAGCAGCTTCGACAGGGGCCATGGCTACACCTTC.

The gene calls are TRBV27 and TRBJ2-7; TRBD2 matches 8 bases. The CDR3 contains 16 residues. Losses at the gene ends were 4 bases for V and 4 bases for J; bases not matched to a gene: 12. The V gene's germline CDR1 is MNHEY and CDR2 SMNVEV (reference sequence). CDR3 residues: CASSSLSGSRTYEQYF. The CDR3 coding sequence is TGTGCCAGCAGTTCCTTAAGCGGGAGTAGAACGTACGAGCAGTACTTC.

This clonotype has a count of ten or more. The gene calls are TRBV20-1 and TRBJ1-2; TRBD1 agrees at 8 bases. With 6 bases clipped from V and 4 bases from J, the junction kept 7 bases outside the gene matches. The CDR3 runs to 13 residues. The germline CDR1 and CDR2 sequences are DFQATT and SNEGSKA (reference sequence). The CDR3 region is CSAQGAGLYGYTF. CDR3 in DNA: TGCAGTGCGCAGGGGGCAGGTCTCTATGGCTACACCTTC.

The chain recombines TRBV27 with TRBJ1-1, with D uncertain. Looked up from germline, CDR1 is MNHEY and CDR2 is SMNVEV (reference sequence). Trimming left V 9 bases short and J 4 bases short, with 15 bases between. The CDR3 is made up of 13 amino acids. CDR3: CASKDRARTEAFF. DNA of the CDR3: TGTGCCAGTAAAGACCGGGCTCGCACTGAAGCTTTCTTT.

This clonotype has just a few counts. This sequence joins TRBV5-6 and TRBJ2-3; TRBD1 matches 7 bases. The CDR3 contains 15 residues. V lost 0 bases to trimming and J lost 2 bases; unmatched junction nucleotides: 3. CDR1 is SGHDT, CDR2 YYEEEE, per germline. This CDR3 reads CASSLGDSYTDTQYF. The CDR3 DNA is TGTGCCAGCAGCTTGGGGGACAGCTACACAGATACGCAGTATTTT.

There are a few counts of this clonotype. The CDR3 spells CSTQGERTEAFF. The CDR3 DNA reads TGCAGCACTCAGGGCGAGAGGACTGAAGCTTTCTTT. The V call is TRBV29-1, the J call TRBJ1-1; D might be TRBD1 (5 bases). The V gene lost 8 bases and the J gene lost 5 bases, with 15 bases spanning the gap. This CDR3 comprises 12 residues. Germline V lookup: CDR1 SQVTM, CDR2 ANQGSEA.

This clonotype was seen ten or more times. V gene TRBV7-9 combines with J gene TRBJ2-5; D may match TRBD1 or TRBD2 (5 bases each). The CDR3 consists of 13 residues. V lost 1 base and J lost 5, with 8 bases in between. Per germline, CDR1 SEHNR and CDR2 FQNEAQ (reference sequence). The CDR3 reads CASSLVRDETQYF. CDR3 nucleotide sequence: TGTGCCAGCAGCTTAGTTCGGGACGAGACCCAGTACTTC.

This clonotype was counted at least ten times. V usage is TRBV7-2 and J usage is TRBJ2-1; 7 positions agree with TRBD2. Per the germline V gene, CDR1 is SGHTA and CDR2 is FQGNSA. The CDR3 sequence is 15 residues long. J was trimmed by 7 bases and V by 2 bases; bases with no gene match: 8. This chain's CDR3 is CASSLTSGVLNEQFF. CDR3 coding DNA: TGTGCCAGCAGCTTAACCAGCGGGGTCCTAAATGAGCAGTTCTTC.

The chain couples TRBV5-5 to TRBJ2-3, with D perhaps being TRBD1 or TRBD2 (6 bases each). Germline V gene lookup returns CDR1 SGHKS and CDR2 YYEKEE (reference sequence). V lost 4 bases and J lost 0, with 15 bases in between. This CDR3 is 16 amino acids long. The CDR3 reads CASSRGQSTSTDTQYF. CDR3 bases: TGTGCCAGCAGCCGGGGGCAGTCTACTAGCACAGATACGCAGTATTTT.

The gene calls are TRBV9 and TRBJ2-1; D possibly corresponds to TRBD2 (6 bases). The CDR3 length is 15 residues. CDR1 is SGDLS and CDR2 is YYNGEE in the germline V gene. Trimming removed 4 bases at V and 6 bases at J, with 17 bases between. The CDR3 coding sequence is TGTGCCAGCAGCTCTAATTTAGACGGGGGCAATGAGCAGTTCTTC. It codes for CASSSNLDGGNEQFF.

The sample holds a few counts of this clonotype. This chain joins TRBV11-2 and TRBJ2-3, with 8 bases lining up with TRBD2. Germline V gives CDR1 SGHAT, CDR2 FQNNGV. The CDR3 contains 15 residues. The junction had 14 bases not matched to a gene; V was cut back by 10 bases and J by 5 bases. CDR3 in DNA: TGTGCCACCGCTTCTGGGGCGGGAGGTGGAGATACGCAGTATTTT. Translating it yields CATASGAGGGDTQYF. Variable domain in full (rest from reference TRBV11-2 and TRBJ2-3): EAGVAQSPRYKIIEKRQSVAFWCNPISGHATLYWYQQILGQGPKLLIQFQNNGVVDDSQLPKDRFSAERLKGVDSTLKIQPAKLEDSAVYLCATASGAGGGDTQYFGPGTRLTVL.

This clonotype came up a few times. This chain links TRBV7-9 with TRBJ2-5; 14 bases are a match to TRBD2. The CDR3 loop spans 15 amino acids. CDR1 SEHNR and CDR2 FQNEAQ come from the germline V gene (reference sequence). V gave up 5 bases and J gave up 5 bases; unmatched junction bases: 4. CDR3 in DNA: TGTGCCAGCAGCCCGGGACTAGCGGGAGTGGAGACCCAGTACTTC. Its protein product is CASSPGLAGVETQYF. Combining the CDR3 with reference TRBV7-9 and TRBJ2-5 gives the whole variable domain DTGVSQNPRHKITKRGQNVTFRCDPISEHNRLYWYRQTLGQGPEFLTYFQNEAQLEKSRLLSDRFSAERPKGSFSTLEIQRTEQGDSAMYLCASSPGLAGVETQYFGPGTRLLVL.

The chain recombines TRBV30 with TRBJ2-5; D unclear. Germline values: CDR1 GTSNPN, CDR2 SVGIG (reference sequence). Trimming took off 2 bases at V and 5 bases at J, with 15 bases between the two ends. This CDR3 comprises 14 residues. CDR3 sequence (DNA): TGTGCCTGGAGTACGACACCCGCCGGGGAGACCCAGTACTTC. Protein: CAWSTTPAGETQYF. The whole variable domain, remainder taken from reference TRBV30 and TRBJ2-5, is SQTIHQWPATLVQPVGSPLSLECTVEGTSNPNLYWYRQAAGRGLQLLFYSVGIGQISSEVPQNLSASRPQDRQFILSSKKLLLSDSGFYLCAWSTTPAGETQYFGPGTRLLVL.

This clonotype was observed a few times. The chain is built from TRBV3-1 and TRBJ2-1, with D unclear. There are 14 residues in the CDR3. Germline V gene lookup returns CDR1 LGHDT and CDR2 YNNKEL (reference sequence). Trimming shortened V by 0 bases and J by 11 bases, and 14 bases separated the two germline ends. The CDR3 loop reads CASSQEAFLPKQFF. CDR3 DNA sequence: TGTGCCAGCAGCCAAGAGGCCTTCCTCCCTAAGCAGTTCTTC.

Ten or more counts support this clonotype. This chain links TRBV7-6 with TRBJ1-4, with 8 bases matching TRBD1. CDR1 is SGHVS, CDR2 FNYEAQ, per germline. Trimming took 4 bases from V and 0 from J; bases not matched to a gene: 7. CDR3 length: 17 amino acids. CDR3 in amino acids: CASSSGTGDPTNEKLFF. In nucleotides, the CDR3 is TGTGCCAGCAGCTCCGGGACAGGCGATCCAACTAATGAAAAACTGTTTTTT.

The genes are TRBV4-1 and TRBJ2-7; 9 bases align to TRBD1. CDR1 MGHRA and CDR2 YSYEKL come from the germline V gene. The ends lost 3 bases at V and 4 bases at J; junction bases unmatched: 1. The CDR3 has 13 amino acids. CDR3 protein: CASSHGQGYEQYF. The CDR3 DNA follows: TGCGCCAGCAGCCACGGACAGGGGTACGAGCAGTACTTC.

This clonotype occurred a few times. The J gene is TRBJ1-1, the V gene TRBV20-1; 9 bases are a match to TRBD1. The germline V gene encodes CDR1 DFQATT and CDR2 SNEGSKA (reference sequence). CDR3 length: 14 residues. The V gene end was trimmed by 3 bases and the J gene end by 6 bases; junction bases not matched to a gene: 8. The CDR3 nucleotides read TGCAGTGCTAGCCCCGGACAGGGGAGCGCTGAAGCTTTCTTT. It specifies CSASPGQGSAEAFF.

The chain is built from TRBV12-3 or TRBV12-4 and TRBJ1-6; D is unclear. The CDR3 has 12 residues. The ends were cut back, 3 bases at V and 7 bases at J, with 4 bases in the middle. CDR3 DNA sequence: TGTGCCAGCAGTTTTGGGAATTCACCCCTCCACTTT. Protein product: CASSFGNSPLHF.

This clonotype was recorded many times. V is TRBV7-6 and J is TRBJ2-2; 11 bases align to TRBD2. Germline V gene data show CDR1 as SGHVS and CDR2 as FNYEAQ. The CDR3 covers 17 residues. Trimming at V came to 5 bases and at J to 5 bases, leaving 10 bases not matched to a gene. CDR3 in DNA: TGTGCCAGCAGCCCGGGGACTAGCGGAGTCACTACCGGGGAGCTGTTTTTT. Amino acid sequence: CASSPGTSGVTTGELFF.

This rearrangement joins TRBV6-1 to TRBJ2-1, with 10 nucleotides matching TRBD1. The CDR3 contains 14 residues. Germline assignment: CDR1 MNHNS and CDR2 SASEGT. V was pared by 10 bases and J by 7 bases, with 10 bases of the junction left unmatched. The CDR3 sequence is CATLGGTGDNEQFF. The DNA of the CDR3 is TGTGCCACTCTCGGGGGGACAGGGGATAATGAGCAGTTCTTC.